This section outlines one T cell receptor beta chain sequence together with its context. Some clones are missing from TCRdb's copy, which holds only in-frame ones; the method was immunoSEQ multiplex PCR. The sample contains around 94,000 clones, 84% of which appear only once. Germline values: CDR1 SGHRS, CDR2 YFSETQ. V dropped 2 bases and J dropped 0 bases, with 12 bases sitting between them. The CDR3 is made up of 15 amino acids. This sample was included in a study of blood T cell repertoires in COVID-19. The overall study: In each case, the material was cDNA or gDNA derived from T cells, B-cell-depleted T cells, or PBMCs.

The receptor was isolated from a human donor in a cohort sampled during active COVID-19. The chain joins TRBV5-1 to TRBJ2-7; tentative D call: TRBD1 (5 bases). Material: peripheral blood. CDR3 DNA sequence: TGCGCCAGCAGCTTTCGGACAAAGAGCTCCTACGAGCAGTACTTC. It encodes CASSFRTKSSYEQYF.